Below, 31 T cell receptor beta chains from the same sample are listed, as sequenced in a study of blood T cell repertoires in COVID-19. TCRdb's table, derived via immunoSEQ multiplex PCR, lists solely in-frame clones and lacks some. The data show under 400,000 clones, roughly nine tenths seen once. Sequencing input: peripheral blood. These receptors all stem from a woman in her sixties or seventies with COVID-19, enrolled during active disease.

This clone was seen only once. The gene calls are TRBV3-1 (or the pseudogene TRBV3-2) and TRBJ1-2; D uncertain. This CDR3 has 13 amino acids. Looked up from germline, CDR1 is LGHDT and CDR2 is YNNKEL (reference sequence). V gave up 4 bases and J gave up 0 bases, with 6 bases separating them. CDR3 coding DNA: TGTGCCAGCAGCCTTAGCCCTAACTATGGCTACACCTTC. Its protein product is CASSLSPNYGYTF.

The chain combines TRBV29-1 with TRBJ2-3, with 11 bases lining up with TRBD1. The CDR3 sequence is 13 residues long. The V and J ends lost 8 bases and 6 bases, in that order; junction bases with no gene match: 7. Looked up from germline, CDR1 is SQVTM and CDR2 is ANQGSEA. In DNA, the CDR3 is TGCAGCACCAGGGACAGGGGGTTTGATACGCAGTATTTT. It is translated as CSTRDRGFDTQYF.

The chain is built from TRBV20-1 and TRBJ2-3; 10 bases fit TRBD2. Germline loops: CDR1 DFQATT, CDR2 SNEGSKA (reference sequence). J lost 2 bases, V lost 3 bases, and 8 bases had no gene match. The CDR3 length is 16 residues. The CDR3 DNA reads TGCAGTGCTAGTGTCCTAGCGGGGGCCCCCACAGATACGCAGTATTTT. This gives the protein CSASVLAGAPTDTQYF.

J is TRBJ2-1 and V is TRBV11-3; 11 bases are shared with TRBD2. Germline CDR1 reads SGHNT; CDR2 reads YENEEA. V lost 5 bases and J lost 6; bases outside the gene matches: 15. CDR3 length equals 18 residues. CDR3 residues: CASSIKGTGLAGGNEQFF. The CDR3 nucleotides read TGTGCCAGCAGCATTAAGGGGACCGGACTAGCGGGCGGCAATGAGCAGTTCTTC.

This clone appeared a single time. This chain links TRBV5-8 with TRBJ2-7, with a weak D call TRBD1 (6 bases). This CDR3 spans 15 amino acids. Germline values: CDR1 SGHTS, CDR2 YDEGEE. V was cut by 0 bases and J by 3 bases, with 13 bases left in between. In nucleotides, the CDR3 is TGTGCCAGCAGCTTGGGGCAGGGGTCTTACTACGAGCAGTACTTC. Its translation: CASSLGQGSYYEQYF.

The V gene is TRBV5-1, the J gene TRBJ1-1, with 11 bases matching TRBD1. Per the germline V gene, CDR1 is SGHRS and CDR2 is YFSETQ. The CDR3 is 17 residues long. With 2 bases clipped from V and 1 base from J, the junction kept 7 bases outside the gene matches. CDR3 nucleotide sequence: TGCGCCAGCAGCTTCGGGACAGGGGGAACGGAGAACACTGAAGCTTTCTTT. It encodes CASSFGTGGTENTEAFF.

This clone appeared a single time. The chain couples TRBV19 to TRBJ1-1; maybe TRBD1 (6 bases). The V and J ends lost 7 bases and 4 bases respectively, with 13 bases between them. The CDR3 loop spans 13 amino acids. Germline CDR1 reads LNHDA; CDR2 reads SQIVND (reference sequence). The CDR3 DNA follows: TGTGCCAGTACCGTTACAGGGTTCACTGAAGCTTTCTTT. Its protein product is CASTVTGFTEAFF.

The V and J genes are TRBV19 and TRBJ1-1; TRBD1 agrees at 9 bases. This CDR3 is built from 17 residues. The junction had 9 bases not matched to a gene; V was cut back by 3 bases and J by 1 base. Germline V gene sequence: CDR1 LNHDA, CDR2 SQIVND (reference sequence). CDR3 region: CASSILFGQGTNTEAFF. In DNA, the CDR3 is TGTGCCAGTAGTATTCTGTTCGGACAGGGGACGAACACTGAAGCTTTCTTT.

This chain joins TRBV10-3 and TRBJ1-5, with 7 bases fitting TRBD1. The CDR3 is 13 amino acids. The V and J ends lost 11 bases and 6 bases, in that order; junction bases with no gene match: 10. CDR1 is ENHRY and CDR2 is SYGVKD in the germline V gene. The CDR3 DNA follows: TGTGCCGTGGGACAGATAGCAGGTCAGCCCCAGCATTTT. Its protein product is CAVGQIAGQPQHF.

In its sample, this clone was seen once. V and J are TRBV6-1 and TRBJ1-5, with 7 nucleotides matching TRBD1. Germline V gives CDR1 MNHNS, CDR2 SASEGT. The CDR3 runs 14 residues. The ends lost 2 bases at V and 9 bases at J; junction bases unmatched: 7. Here the CDR3 DNA reads TGTGCCAGCAGTGAAACGGGACAGATTGGGCCCCAGCATTTT. Translating it yields CASSETGQIGPQHF.

The rearrangement links TRBV6-5 to TRBJ1-1; D not resolved. Germline lookup yields CDR1 MNHEY and CDR2 SVGAGI. V shed 0 bases and J shed 3 bases, with 11 bases lying between them. This CDR3 spans 15 amino acids. CDR3 in DNA: TGTGCCAGCAGTTACTCGAAGCTGATTCACACTGAAGCTTTCTTT. It yields the protein CASSYSKLIHTEAFF.

The table lists this clone with a count of one. The rearrangement joins TRBV11-2 to TRBJ1-2, with unresolved D. Germline V lookup: CDR1 SGHAT, CDR2 FQNNGV. CDR3 length: 12 residues. The V gene lost 5 bases and the J gene lost 9 bases, with 13 bases spanning the gap. The CDR3 here is CASSPDGGSYTF. CDR3 coding DNA: TGTGCCAGCAGCCCAGACGGAGGAAGCTACACCTTC.

The rearrangement uses TRBV11-2 and TRBJ1-4, with 11 bases that match TRBD1. CDR3 length: 15 residues. With V trimmed by 4 bases and J by 7 bases, 5 bases remained unmatched. CDR1 and CDR2 from the germline V gene are SGHAT and FQNNGV. CDR3 nucleotide sequence: TGTGCCAGCAGCTCCTCGGACAGGGGGCGTGAAAAACTGTTTTTT. It is translated as CASSSSDRGREKLFF.

CDR3 DNA sequence: TGTGCCAGTAGTCCGGGACAGGGTACGGCCTACGAGCAGTACTTC. Translating gives CASSPGQGTAYEQYF. The V gene is TRBV19, the J gene TRBJ2-7, with 9 nucleotides matching TRBD1. Losses at the gene ends were 5 bases for V and 2 bases for J; bases not matched to a gene: 7. From germline, CDR1 is LNHDA and CDR2 SQIVND (reference sequence). This CDR3 contains 15 residues.

The rearrangement links TRBV15 to TRBJ2-2; a possible D gene is TRBD2 (6 bases). The CDR3 length is 18 residues. Germline V gives CDR1 LNHNV, CDR2 YYDKDF (reference sequence). The V end lost 0 bases, the J end lost 0 bases, and 14 bases lay between the germline ends. For the CDR3, the DNA is TGTGCCACCAGCAGAGATCGTGGACTAACCACGAACACCGGGGAGCTGTTTTTT. Translation: CATSRDRGLTTNTGELFF.

The gene calls are TRBV7-3 and TRBJ2-3, with TRBD2 matching over 11 bases. The germline V gene has CDR1 SGHTA and CDR2 FQGTGA. The CDR3 totals 16 residues. V trimming: 2 bases; J trimming: 5 bases; junction bases outside the gene matches: 6. CDR3: CASSLVSGGAIDTQYF. CDR3 nucleotide sequence: TGTGCCAGCAGCTTAGTTAGCGGGGGGGCCATAGATACGCAGTATTTT.

The chain has TRBV10-1 and TRBJ2-1; possible D gene TRBD2, 6 bases. From germline, CDR1 is WNHNN and CDR2 SYGVQD (reference sequence). V was trimmed by 4 bases and J by 0 bases, leaving 10 bases between them. This CDR3 spans 15 amino acids. This CDR3 reads CASSAPGVSYNEQFF. CDR3 DNA sequence: TGCGCCAGCAGTGCTCCGGGGGTCTCCTACAATGAGCAGTTCTTC.

This rearrangement joins TRBV20-1 to TRBJ1-3; D is perhaps TRBD1 (5 bases). Per the germline V gene, CDR1 is DFQATT and CDR2 is SNEGSKA (reference sequence). This CDR3 has 11 residues. The CDR3: CAGYSGNTIYF. CDR3 nucleotide sequence: TGCGCAGGGTACTCTGGAAACACCATATATTTT.

The chain couples TRBV7-9 to TRBJ1-6; D may be TRBD1 (5 bases). The germline CDR1 and CDR2 sequences are SEHNR and FQNEAQ (reference sequence). CDR3 size: 14 residues. V dropped 7 bases and J dropped 8 bases, with 15 bases sitting between them. The CDR3: CASNPRVRDSPLHF. The CDR3 DNA sequence: TGTGCCAGCAATCCCCGGGTCAGGGATTCACCCCTCCACTTT.

This rearrangement joins TRBV5-4 to TRBJ1-2, with a possible D match to TRBD1 (6 bases). Germline V gene lookup returns CDR1 SGHNT and CDR2 YYREEE (reference sequence). With 4 bases removed from V and 8 bases from J, the gap between germline ends came to 15 bases. This CDR3 spans 13 amino acids. The DNA for the CDR3 is TGTGCCAGCAGCACCCCAGGGGCGCCGGGCTACACCTTC. It is translated as CASSTPGAPGYTF.

The chain links TRBV19 to TRBJ1-2; no reliable D call. The CDR3 totals 14 residues. Trimming cost V 3 bases and J 8 bases, with 16 bases left between them. Germline V lookup: CDR1 LNHDA, CDR2 SQIVND (reference sequence). The CDR3 DNA reads as TGTGCCAGTAGTATCGAGGGAGTCGTGCGAGGCTACACCTTC. Its translation is CASSIEGVVRGYTF.

This clone was counted a single time. This chain joins TRBV9 and TRBJ2-1, with D unresolved. V was clipped by 1 base and J by 6 bases, with 8 bases between them. CDR1 and CDR2 from the germline V gene are SGDLS and YYNGEE. This CDR3 is built from 13 residues. The CDR3 coding sequence is TGTGCCAGCAGCGTAATAGGAGCCAATGAGCAGTTCTTC. Translation: CASSVIGANEQFF.

V usage is TRBV5-6 and J usage is TRBJ1-3, with D perhaps TRBD1 (6 bases). Germline-derived CDR1 and CDR2 are SGHDT and YYEEEE. This CDR3 contains 16 residues. Deletions cut 2 bases from V and 0 bases from J, with 12 bases between. The CDR3 DNA reads TGTGCCAGCAGCTTAGTCAGGGGTCTCTCTGGAAACACCATATATTTT. It encodes CASSLVRGLSGNTIYF.

The gene calls are TRBV10-3 and TRBJ1-5; tentatively, D is TRBD1 (5 bases). The germline V gene encodes CDR1 ENHRY and CDR2 SYGVKD. Trimming removed 0 bases from V and 6 bases from J, with 12 bases in between. This CDR3 has 15 amino acids. CDR3 amino acids: CAISESGASVQPQHF. The DNA for the CDR3 is TGTGCCATCAGTGAGTCTGGGGCGAGCGTTCAGCCCCAGCATTTT.

The genes are TRBV5-5 and TRBJ1-2; possible D gene TRBD1, 5 bases. V was clipped by 3 bases and J by 1 base, with 13 bases between them. CDR3 length: 15 amino acids. Looked up from germline, CDR1 is SGHKS and CDR2 is YYEKEE (reference sequence). The CDR3 sequence is CASSWAGGVNYGYTF. The CDR3 bases are TGTGCCAGCAGCTGGGCGGGGGGAGTTAACTATGGCTACACCTTC.

This clone was seen just once. V gene TRBV3-1 (or the pseudogene TRBV3-2) combines with J gene TRBJ1-2; D gene uncertain. Germline loops: CDR1 LGHDT, CDR2 YNNKEL (reference sequence). V was cut by 4 bases and J by 4 bases, with 13 bases left in between. This CDR3 contains 14 residues. CDR3 DNA sequence: TGTGCCAGCAGCCCTTTCTCCCTATCCTATGGCTACACCTTC. Translation gives CASSPFSLSYGYTF.

This clone was detected only once. The chain has TRBV19 and TRBJ1-1; 9 bases are a match to TRBD1. This CDR3 is built from 13 residues. The V gene end was trimmed by 9 bases and the J gene end by 0 bases; junction bases not matched to a gene: 2. The germline CDR1 and CDR2 sequences are LNHDA and SQIVND (reference sequence). The CDR3 sequence: CASDRGMNTEAFF. The CDR3 DNA reads as TGTGCCAGCGACAGGGGGATGAACACTGAAGCTTTCTTT.

This clone showed up just once. The chain carries TRBV28 and TRBJ1-4; a possible D gene is TRBD1 (5 bases). Germline CDR1 is MDHEN and CDR2 is SYDVKM. The length of the CDR3 is 15 residues. Trimming took 7 bases from V and 2 from J, leaving 14 bases between them. DNA for the CDR3: TGTGCCAGCACTCCCGGGGGACGCACTAATGAAAAACTGTTTTTT. It yields the protein CASTPGGRTNEKLFF.

The rearrangement joins TRBV19 to TRBJ1-4; maybe TRBD1 (6 bases). Trimming took off 6 bases at V and 5 bases at J, with 16 bases between the two ends. The CDR3 is 15 residues long. Germline-derived CDR1 and CDR2 are LNHDA and SQIVND (reference sequence). In nucleotides, the CDR3 is TGTGCCAGTAGGACAGGTGTTGTAGAAAATGAAAAACTGTTTTTT. It encodes CASRTGVVENEKLFF.

As for this clone: The sample has other DNA sequences that encode this CDR3 too. The gene calls are TRBV5-1 and TRBJ2-5; D is possibly TRBD1 (5 bases). Trimming took off 1 base at V and 2 bases at J, with 6 bases between the two ends. Per germline, CDR1 SGHRS and CDR2 YFSETQ. The CDR3 spans 13 residues. The CDR3 sequence: CASSLSGQETQYF. CDR3 DNA sequence: TGCGCCAGCAGCTTGTCAGGGCAAGAGACCCAGTACTTC.

The J gene is TRBJ2-3, the V gene TRBV6-5, with D possibly being TRBD1 (5 bases). Looked up from germline, CDR1 is MNHEY and CDR2 is SVGAGI. The CDR3 spans 15 residues. V lost 4 bases and J lost 4, with 15 bases in between. CDR3 sequence (DNA): TGTGCCAGCAGTTCCGACCAGGGATGGGCAGATACGCAGTATTTT. The encoded protein is CASSSDQGWADTQYF.